A selection of T cell receptor beta chains follows, all from one sample in a study of cytotoxic CD8 clonotypes in ibrutinib-treated CLL. Only in-frame clones appear in the TCRdb table, and some are missing; sequencing was by immunoSEQ multiplex PCR. The table includes 200,000 to 250,000 clones, more than 70% detected once. The source material was PBMCs, sampled after 12 months of ibrutinib treatment. The receptors shown here come from a human donor with chronic lymphocytic leukemia. CDR3s include the opening cysteine and the closing phenylalanine or tryptophan. The D gene is left open where the match is weak. Some rows mark clone size as missing; the rest say once, few, many or name a class of expanded clone.

clone_size	d_call	v_call	j_call	cdr3_aa	cdr3_nt
-	TRBD2	TRBV6-1	TRBJ2-7	CASSEVGGSPYEQYF	TGTGCCAGCAGTGAAGTTGGCGGGAGCCCCTACGAGCAGTACTTC
many	-	TRBV18	TRBJ1-2	CASSPQYNENYGYTF	TGTGCCAGCTCACCCCAGTACAACGAGAACTATGGCTACACCTTC
-	TRBD1	TRBV6-5	TRBJ1-2	CASSYLRDRNDYGYTF	TGTGCCAGCAGTTACTTAAGGGACAGGAATGACTATGGCTACACCTTC
-	TRBD1	TRBV23-1	TRBJ2-1	CASSRDRGPSGKKTYNEQFF	TGCGCCAGCAGTCGCGACAGGGGGCCCAGCGGAAAAAAGACCTACAATGAGCAGTTCTTC
-	-	TRBV27	TRBJ2-1	CASSPYNNEQFF	TGTGCCAGCAGTCCTTACAACAATGAGCAGTTCTTC
few	TRBD2	TRBV10-2	TRBJ2-2	CASTDLYGTSGTGELFF	TGCGCCAGCACCGATTTATATGGGACTAGCGGCACCGGGGAGCTGTTTTTT
-	TRBD1	TRBV10-3	TRBJ1-6	CAISFDRGNSPLHF	TGTGCCATCAGTTTCGACAGGGGGAATTCACCCCTCCACTTT
-	-	TRBV27	TRBJ1-2	CASRGGWTDHSNYGYTF	TGTGCCAGCAGGGGGGGATGGACGGATCACTCCAACTATGGCTACACCTTC
-	-	TRBV6-5	TRBJ2-3	CASSYGASASTDTQYF	TGTGCCAGCAGTTACGGGGCTAGTGCTAGCACAGATACGCAGTATTTT
-	TRBD1	TRBV4-1	TRBJ1-6	CASSQLRIDRVQGIPLHF	TGCGCCAGCAGCCAACTCAGAATAGACAGGGTCCAGGGGATACCCCTCCACTTT
-	-	TRBV20-1	TRBJ2-1	CSARGDEQFF	TGCAGTGCTAGGGGGGATGAGCAGTTCTTC
-	-	TRBV10-3	TRBJ1-2	CAISEVEMTVYGYTF	TGTGCCATCAGTGAGGTTGAGATGACAGTCTATGGCTACACCTTC
once	-	TRBV28	TRBJ1-1	CASQEGGMYTEAFF	TGTGCCAGCCAGGAGGGTGGGATGTACACTGAAGCTTTCTTT
-	-	TRBV7-3	TRBJ2-1	CASSQPGSEQFF	TGTGCCAGCAGTCAACCGGGGAGTGAGCAGTTCTTC
-	-	TRBV15	TRBJ1-1	CATSPLRNTEAFF	TGTGCCACCAGCCCGCTCCGGAACACTGAAGCTTTCTTT
-	-	TRBV10-2	TRBJ2-7	CASSRAWTDSYEQYF	TGCGCCAGTAGCCGGGCGTGGACAGATTCCTACGAGCAGTACTTC
once	-	TRBV29-1	TRBJ2-7	CSVEAGDYEQYF	TGCAGCGTTGAGGCAGGGGACTACGAGCAGTACTTC
few	-	TRBV7-3	TRBJ2-2	CASSPGPGELFF	TGTGCCAGCAGCCCCGGACCCGGGGAGCTGTTTTTT
-	-	TRBV5-1	TRBJ1-3	CASSLSNRDSGNTIYF	TGCGCCAGCAGCTTGTCTAACAGAGACTCTGGAAACACCATATATTTT
-	TRBD1	TRBV7-6	TRBJ2-5	CASSSGQQETQYF	TGTGCCAGCAGCTCGGGACAGCAAGAGACCCAGTACTTC
once	TRBD2	TRBV4-1	TRBJ2-1	CASSTGLLYNEQFF	TGCGCCAGCAGCACGGGACTACTCTACAATGAGCAGTTCTTC
-	TRBD2	TRBV6-5	TRBJ2-1	CASSSSGRASDEQFF	TGTGCCAGCAGTTCGAGCGGGAGGGCCTCGGATGAGCAGTTCTTC
-	-	TRBV6-6	TRBJ2-7	CASSYPTVSRHEQYF	TGTGCCAGCAGTTACCCTACCGTGAGTCGCCACGAGCAGTACTTC
-	TRBD1	TRBV19	TRBJ2-1	CALDRGNEQFF	TGTGCCCTAGACAGGGGGAATGAGCAGTTCTTC
-	TRBD1	TRBV7-9	TRBJ1-1	CASSAHPTGGVNTEAFF	TGTGCCAGCAGCGCACATCCGACAGGGGGCGTGAACACTGAAGCTTTCTTT
-	TRBD1	TRBV9	TRBJ2-1	CASSVAQGIYNEQFF	TGTGCCAGCAGCGTAGCACAGGGGATCTACAATGAGCAGTTCTTC
-	-	TRBV27	TRBJ2-7	CASSLSGGYGVYEQYF	TGTGCCAGCAGTTTATCCGGGGGCTATGGGGTCTACGAGCAGTACTTC
-	TRBD2	TRBV9	TRBJ2-3	CASSLAGLSTDTQYF	TGTGCCAGCAGCCTAGCGGGGCTTAGCACAGATACGCAGTATTTT
-	TRBD2	TRBV18	TRBJ2-2	CASSRASGTNTGELFF	TGTGCCAGCTCACGAGCTAGCGGGACTAACACCGGGGAGCTGTTTTTT
few	-	TRBV6-1	TRBJ1-1	CASSNGGGNTEAFF	TGTGCCAGCTCAAACGGGGGCGGAAACACTGAAGCTTTCTTT
-	-	TRBV6-1	TRBJ1-3	CASTEGGLGGNTIYF	TGTGCCAGCACCGAGGGAGGGCTTGGTGGAAACACCATATATTTT
-	-	TRBV2	TRBJ1-2	CASSEGRASYGYTF	TGTGCCAGCAGTGAAGGGAGGGCCTCGTATGGCTACACCTTC
few	-	TRBV20-1	TRBJ1-6	CSVNRNSPLHF	TGCAGTGTGAACAGAAATTCACCCCTCCACTTT
-	-	TRBV6-5	TRBJ2-7	CASSYSRGEQYF	TGTGCCAGCAGTTACTCGAGGGGAGAGCAGTACTTC
-	-	TRBV4-1	TRBJ2-6	CASSQEGPGYSGANVLTF	TGCGCCAGCAGCCAAGAAGGTCCGGGGTACTCTGGGGCCAACGTCCTGACTTTC
once	-	TRBV13	TRBJ2-3	CASSLRSAGRTDTQYF	TGTGCCAGCAGCTTAAGGTCTGCGGGTCGGACAGATACGCAGTATTTT
-	TRBD1	TRBV6-1	TRBJ1-1	CASSGTGGRNTEAFF	TGTGCCAGCAGTGGGACAGGGGGAAGGAACACTGAAGCTTTCTTT
-	-	TRBV27	TRBJ2-5	CASSPLPVETQYF	TGTGCCAGCAGTCCACTCCCAGTAGAGACCCAGTACTTC
-	-	TRBV9	TRBJ2-2	CAIPRQTNTGELFF	TGTGCCATCCCGAGGCAGACGAACACCGGGGAGCTGTTTTTT
-	TRBD1	TRBV20-1	TRBJ1-2	CSAATGNGYTF	TGCAGTGCCGCGACAGGGAATGGCTACACCTTC
-	-	TRBV29-1	TRBJ1-1	CSVDRNADPEAFF	TGCAGCGTTGATAGGAACGCAGACCCGGAAGCTTTCTTT
-	-	TRBV12-2	TRBJ1-6	CASRLVGHMEGQSPLHF	TGTGCAAGTCGCTTAGTAGGTCATATGGAGGGTCAATCACCCCTCCACTTT
-	TRBD2	TRBV28	TRBJ2-7	CASSGWGSGSYEQYF	TGTGCCAGCAGTGGGTGGGGTAGCGGGAGCTACGAGCAGTACTTC